The subject of this entry is one T cell receptor (beta chain). The sample comes from a study of regulatory T cells in long-lasting Graves disease. iRepertoire HTBI primers and Arm-PCR of CDR3 regions built TCR beta libraries. TCRdb redid the calling of the multiplex PCR reads with MiXCR, one entry per CDR3 protein. This sample carries roughly 420,000 distinct CDR3 sequences, about a sixth of them seen once, and the ten largest clones take around a tenth. Time point of the sample: newly diagnosed GD, antithyroid drugs for less than 3 months. RNA extracted from PBMCs served as the sequencing template. In this cohort, patients came from an endocrinology department located in Xi'an, China. V shed 5 bases, J shed 2 bases, and the junction held 20 bases outside the gene matches. This CDR3 region has 19 residues. The germline gives CDR1 SEHNR, CDR2 FQNEAQ (reference sequence). This sample also belongs to another study, concerning T cells in Graves' hyperthyroidism and ophthalmopathy. From that second work: An initial round of RT-PCR targeting the TCR CDR3 relied on the HTBI primer set.

The sample in question was peripheral blood mononuclear cells (PBMCs), obtained at new diagnosis, from a patient treated with antithyroid drugs. This clonotype was sampled from a woman in her thirties with Graves disease. The chain couples TRBV7-9 to TRBJ2-7; 8 positions match TRBD2. The CDR3 DNA sequence: TGTGCCAGCAGCCAAGTTGGGGTGAGGGGCGGGAGGTCCCCCTACGAGCAGTACTTC. Protein sequence: CASSQVGVRGGRSPYEQYF.